Listed below are T cell receptor beta chains from one sample, sequenced in a study of T-cell reconstitution after alpha-beta-depleted transplantation in children. TCRdb itself ran the PCR reads through MiXCR, one entry per CDR3 protein. The table lists around 420,000 distinct CDR3 sequences, 15% to 20% of them singletons. Sample: PBMCs, mostly from graft donor cells, taken 360 days after TCRalphabeta/CD19-depleted stem cell transplant. The receptors were gathered from a boy in the first two years of life who had a stem cell transplant for Wiskott-Aldrich syndrome, so the T cells may come from the graft donor. Both conserved end residues are part of each CDR3. The D gene is left open where the match is weak. A clone size is listed for some rows: how often the clone was seen (once, few, many), or a class if it is expanded.

few | TRBD2 | TRBJ2-1 | TRBV7-9 | CASSFRLAGRWGEQFF | TGTGCCAGCAGCTTTAGACTAGCGGGCCGCTGGGGTGAGCAGTTCTTC
many | NA | TRBJ1-1 | TRBV7-9 | CASSQNTEAFF | TGTGCCAGCAGCCAGAACACTGAAGCTTTCTTT
few | NA | TRBJ2-4 | TRBV5-1 | CASSPEGGYKNIQYF | TGCGCCAGCAGCCCGGAGGGGGGTTACAAAAACATTCAGTACTTC
NA | NA | TRBJ2-7 | TRBV20-1 | CSASFRQQRNYEQYF | TGCAGTGCTAGTTTCCGGCAACAAAGAAACTACGAGCAGTACTTC
NA | TRBD2 | TRBJ2-1 | TRBV2 | CASRAGLALGNEQFF | TGTGCCAGCAGGGCGGGACTAGCGTTGGGGAATGAGCAGTTCTTC
few | TRBD2 | TRBJ2-1 | TRBV5-6 | CASSQAGGPNGEQFF | TGTGCCAGCAGCCAAGCGGGGGGGCCCAATGGGGAGCAGTTCTTC
NA | NA | TRBJ2-5 | TRBV5-1 | CASSLKPGAETQYF | TGCGCCAGCAGCTTAAAACCCGGGGCAGAGACCCAGTACTTC
NA | NA | TRBJ2-7 | TRBV7-9 | CASSSTDRRYEQYF | TGTGCCAGCAGCTCTACTGACAGGAGATACGAGCAGTACTTC
NA | NA | TRBJ2-5 | TRBV2 | CASSESKGGETQYF | TGTGCCAGCAGTGAAAGCAAGGGGGGCGAGACCCAGTACTTC
NA | NA | TRBJ2-1 | TRBV20-1 | CSASRGNPASYNEQFF | TGCAGTGCTAGTAGAGGGAACCCCGCCTCCTACAATGAGCAGTTCTTC
few | TRBD2 | TRBJ2-7 | TRBV7-3 | CASSLTLTGTSRPWEQYF | TGTGCCAGCAGCTTAACATTAACCGGGACTAGTCGCCCGTGGGAGCAGTACTTC
many | NA | TRBJ2-1 | TRBV12-3/TRBV12-4 | CASSLTDLSYNEQFF | TGTGCCAGCAGTCTCACAGACCTCTCCTACAATGAGCAGTTCTTC
few | TRBD1 | TRBJ2-5 | TRBV12-3/TRBV12-4 | CASSLSLTGRIQETQYF | TGTGCCAGCAGTTTGAGTCTGACAGGGCGGATTCAAGAGACCCAGTACTTC
few | TRBD2 | TRBJ2-7 | TRBV20-1 | CSAQTSGSPYEQYF | TGCAGTGCTCAGACTAGCGGGAGTCCCTACGAGCAGTACTTC
few | TRBD2 | TRBJ2-2 | TRBV10-3 | CAILTGLAGASNTGELFF | TGTGCCATCCTGACGGGACTAGCGGGGGCCTCGAACACCGGGGAGCTGTTTTTT
NA | NA | TRBJ2-1 | TRBV20-1 | CSARDALKPYNEQFF | TGCAGTGCTAGAGATGCACTAAAACCCTACAATGAGCAGTTCTTC
NA | TRBD2 | TRBJ2-3 | TRBV13 | CAISFNTGGGPSTDTQYF | TGTGCCATCAGCTTCAACACCGGGGGGGGACCTAGCACAGATACGCAGTATTTT
few | NA | TRBJ2-1 | TRBV28 | CASSLVQLPYNEQFF | TGTGCCAGCAGTTTAGTGCAGCTACCCTACAATGAGCAGTTCTTC
few | NA | TRBJ2-7 | TRBV5-1 | CASSGRGRSYEQYF | TGCGCCAGCAGCGGGCGCGGCCGCTCCTACGAGCAGTACTTC
NA | NA | TRBJ2-1 | TRBV24-1 | CATSDFPQFSEQFF | TGTGCCACCAGTGATTTCCCACAGTTTAGCGAGCAGTTCTTC
NA | NA | TRBJ2-2 | TRBV7-9 | CASSWQAKLANTGELFF | TGTGCCAGCTCGTGGCAAGCCAAACTTGCGAACACCGGGGAGCTGTTTTTT
NA | NA | TRBJ2-3 | TRBV18 | CASSPPGQTRGADTQYF | TGTGCCAGCTCACCACCGGGCCAAACTCGCGGGGCAGATACGCAGTATTTT
few | NA | TRBJ2-3 | TRBV7-8 | CASSLDQGITDTQYF | TGTGCCAGCAGCTTAGACCAGGGGATCACAGATACGCAGTATTTT
NA | NA | TRBJ2-7 | TRBV24-1 | CATSDYRLDEQYF | TGTGCCACCAGTGACTACAGGCTGGACGAGCAGTACTTC
NA | NA | TRBJ2-5 | TRBV9 | CASSVEAGSFLETQYF | TGTGCCAGCAGCGTTGAGGCAGGGTCCTTCTTGGAGACCCAGTACTTC
few | NA | TRBJ2-2 | TRBV2 | CASSEEGMGTGELFF | TGTGCCAGCAGTGAAGAAGGAATGGGAACCGGGGAGCTGTTTTTT
few | NA | TRBJ2-3 | TRBV29-1 | CSPGGPTDTQYF | TGCAGCCCCGGCGGGCCCACAGATACGCAGTATTTT
NA | NA | TRBJ2-2 | TRBV6-2/TRBV6-3 | CASCLGGLGTGELFF | TGTGCCAGCTGTCTTGGGGGGCTGGGAACCGGGGAGCTGTTTTTT
NA | NA | TRBJ2-5 | TRBV2 | CASSRGKGLTQYF | TGTGCCAGCAGCCGAGGGAAGGGTTTGACCCAGTACTTC
NA | TRBD1 | TRBJ2-3 | TRBV12-3/TRBV12-4 | CASSIGTGGTDTQYF | TGTGCCAGCAGTATCGGGACAGGGGGAACAGATACGCAGTATTTT
few | NA | TRBJ2-1 | TRBV6-2/TRBV6-3 | CASSWGYAGYNEQFF | TGTGCCAGCAGTTGGGGCTACGCCGGGTACAATGAGCAGTTCTTC
few | TRBD2 | TRBJ2-5 | TRBV24-1 | CATSDPGLAGETQYF | TGTGCCACCAGTGATCCGGGACTAGCGGGAGAGACCCAGTACTTC
few | NA | TRBJ2-3 | TRBV20-1 | CSATRTTDTQYF | TGCAGTGCTACCAGGACCACAGATACGCAGTATTTT
NA | NA | TRBJ2-7 | TRBV10-3 | CAISAGRGQGNFYEQYF | TGTGCCATCAGTGCAGGCCGTGGGCAGGGAAACTTCTACGAGCAGTACTTC
NA | NA | TRBJ1-2 | TRBV18 | CASSPSTGIEAF | TGTGCCAGCTCTCCTTCTACAGGGATTGAGGCCTTC
NA | NA | TRBJ1-2 | TRBV19 | CASSISGRVNYGYTF | TGTGCCAGTAGTATCTCCGGCAGGGTAAACTATGGCTACACCTTC
few | TRBD2 | TRBJ2-5 | TRBV15 | CATSRALTSGRTETQYF | TGTGCCACCAGCAGAGCTTTAACTAGCGGGAGGACAGAGACCCAGTACTTC
few | NA | TRBJ2-3 | TRBV28 | CASSFTGRGTDTQYF | TGTGCCAGCAGTTTCACGGGGCGGGGCACAGATACGCAGTATTTT
few | NA | TRBJ1-1 | TRBV7-9 | CASSLGVVVRAEAFF | TGTGCCAGCAGCTTAGGGGTGGTGGTTCGCGCTGAAGCTTTCTTT
many | TRBD1 | TRBJ1-4 | TRBV29-1 | CSARPGTANEKLFF | TGCAGCGCCCGACCCGGGACAGCTAATGAAAAACTGTTTTTT
NA | NA | TRBJ2-1 | TRBV11-3 | CASSPVARSEQFF | TGTGCCAGCAGTCCTGTAGCGCGTAGTGAGCAGTTCTTC
NA | TRBD1 | TRBJ1-5 | TRBV28 | CASSGTGFNQPQHF | TGTGCCAGTTCTGGGACAGGGTTCAATCAGCCCCAGCATTTT
NA | NA | TRBJ2-6 | TRBV20-1 | CSARLSGANVLTF | TGCAGTGCTAGGCTCTCTGGGGCCAACGTCCTGACTTTC
few | TRBD1 | TRBJ1-4 | TRBV7-9 | CASSNRGPTNEKLFF | TGTGCCAGCAGCAACAGGGGTCCGACTAATGAAAAACTGTTTTTT
few | NA | TRBJ2-7 | TRBV18 | CASSPLGQGQYEQYF | TGTGCCAGCTCACCACTGGGCCAGGGGCAATACGAGCAGTACTTC
few | TRBD2 | TRBJ2-1 | TRBV25-1 | CASSEEVGTSGPNEQFF | TGTGCCAGCAGTGAAGAAGTAGGGACTAGCGGCCCCAATGAGCAGTTCTTC
few | NA | TRBJ2-5 | TRBV2 | CATIRQGGLETQYF | TGTGCCACCATCCGCCAAGGGGGATTAGAGACCCAGTACTTC
few | TRBD2 | TRBJ2-1 | TRBV3-1 | CASSRGISGRLNEQFF | TGTGCCAGCAGCCGGGGGATTAGCGGGAGACTCAATGAGCAGTTCTTC
few | NA | TRBJ1-5 | TRBV30 | CAWSVVNQPQHF | TGTGCCTGGAGTGTGGTGAATCAGCCCCAGCATTTT
few | NA | TRBJ2-5 | TRBV28 | CASAKRQETQYF | TGTGCCAGCGCTAAACGCCAAGAGACCCAGTACTTC
NA | TRBD1 | TRBJ1-1 | TRBV3-1 | CASSLGQGDTEAFF | TGTGCCAGCAGCCTCGGACAGGGGGACACTGAAGCTTTCTTT
few | NA | TRBJ2-7 | TRBV9 | CASSVEGGAYEQYF | TGTGCCAGCAGCGTAGAGGGGGGAGCCTACGAGCAGTACTTC
few | NA | TRBJ2-3 | TRBV5-6 | CASSGNSDRSRARGTQYF | TGTGCCAGCAGCGGAAACTCCGACAGGTCGCGGGCGAGGGGTACGCAGTATTTT